The entry below gives a single T cell receptor (beta chain) sequence along with its context. The sample belongs to a study of blood T cell repertoires in COVID-19. V lost 7 bases and J lost 4; bases outside the gene matches: 6. From germline, CDR1 is MNHEY and CDR2 SVGAGI. CDR3 size: 14 residues. Authors' data handling: Amplification from reference gene primers served as the basis for estimated nucleated cell counts. TCRdb's copy holds only in-frame clones and misses some; the assay was immunoSEQ multiplex PCR. V and J calls plus clone size are reproduced from that table; the DNA served to infer D and trimming. The sample has about 98,000 clones; roughly 80% are singletons.

Material: peripheral blood. This receptor was identified in a woman of 80 years or more with acute or convalescent COVID-19. The gene calls are TRBV6-5 and TRBJ2-2; 7 nucleotides align to TRBD1. The CDR3: CASKKAGGTGELFF. CDR3 in DNA: TGTGCCAGCAAAAAGGCAGGGGGCACCGGGGAGCTGTTTTTT.